The TCR beta chain under discussion was sequenced for a study of control samples from healthy donors and cancer patients. Libraries were prepared by immunoSEQ multiplex PCR; TCRdb keeps only in-frame clonotypes and omits some of them. The sample holds about 220,000 clones, about 94% seen once. J gave up 0 bases and V 0 bases, and 11 bases lay outside the gene matches. From germline, CDR1 is SQVTM and CDR2 ANQGSEA. The CDR3 spans 19 residues. The gene calls are TRBV29-1 and TRBJ2-3; TRBD2 aligns across 11 bases. The TCR originated in a man aged 45 to 65 in good health. The sequenced material came from blood. The DNA of the CDR3 is TGCAGCGTTGAAGAGGCTAGCGGGGGGCCCCGACACAGCACAGATACGCAGTATTTT. Its protein product is CSVEEASGGPRHSTDTQYF.